The rows below give T cell receptor beta chains drawn from one sample of a study of T cell repertoires in cytomegalovirus infection. One entry per CDR3 protein, called by TCRdb with MiXCR from the reads. The data show 76,000 or so distinct CDR3 sequences, with less than 4.5% seen just once and less than 5% held by the top ten. The sequencing sample was made of PBMCs. The receptors derive from a human donor in good health (CMV status not recorded). Some clones in this sample may be carry-over from other donors' samples. The CDR3 runs from the conserved cysteine through the conserved F or W. The D gene is left open where the match is weak. Size is stated as once, few, many or a size class.

size: many
J: TRBJ1-6
D: -
V: TRBV7-9
CDR3: CASSLDTPSPLHF
DNA: TGTGCCAGCAGCTTAGACACACCTTCACCCCTCCACTTT

size: many
J: TRBJ2-3
D: TRBD2
V: TRBV7-9
CDR3: CASSLNPGLAGKNTQYF
DNA: TGTGCCAGCAGCCTCAACCCGGGACTAGCGGGGAAGAATACGCAGTATTTT

size: many
J: TRBJ1-2
D: -
V: TRBV28
CDR3: CASSSGAPGYTF
DNA: TGTGCCAGCAGTTCTGGGGCGCCTGGCTACACCTTC

size: many
J: TRBJ1-5
D: -
V: TRBV27
CDR3: CASSLTYGNSNQPQHF
DNA: TGTGCCAGCAGTTTAACATACGGGAATAGCAATCAGCCCCAGCATTTT

size: many
J: TRBJ1-1
D: -
V: TRBV7-9
CDR3: CASSPVNTEAFF
DNA: TGTGCCAGCAGTCCAGTGAACACTGAAGCTTTCTTT

size: many
J: TRBJ2-3
D: -
V: TRBV5-4
CDR3: CASRREFTDTQYF
DNA: TGTGCCAGCAGGAGGGAATTCACAGATACGCAGTATTTT

size: many
J: TRBJ2-1
D: TRBD1
V: TRBV6-5
CDR3: CASSPPPDRGDEQFF
DNA: TGTGCCAGCAGTCCCCCCCCGGACAGGGGGGATGAGCAGTTCTTC

size: many
J: TRBJ2-3
D: TRBD1
V: TRBV6-5
CDR3: CASSYSIPDRAPDTQYF
DNA: TGTGCCAGCAGTTACTCGATCCCGGACAGGGCCCCAGATACGCAGTATTTT

size: many
J: TRBJ1-4
D: TRBD1
V: TRBV29-1
CDR3: CSVGQGNNEKLFF
DNA: TGCAGCGTTGGACAGGGAAATAATGAAAAACTGTTTTTT

size: many
J: TRBJ1-2
D: -
V: TRBV7-9
CDR3: CASSLDAGLDYGYTF
DNA: TGTGCCAGCAGCTTAGATGCGGGGCTAGACTATGGCTACACCTTC

size: many
J: TRBJ1-1
D: -
V: TRBV3-1
CDR3: CASSQEGNTEAFF
DNA: TGTGCCAGCAGCCAAGAGGGGAACACTGAAGCTTTCTTT

size: many
J: TRBJ2-3
D: -
V: TRBV3-1
CDR3: CASSQKATSTDTQYF
DNA: TGTGCCAGCAGCCAAAAAGCGACAAGCACAGATACGCAGTATTTT

size: many
J: TRBJ1-5
D: TRBD1
V: TRBV5-1
CDR3: CASSSGTANQPQHF
DNA: TGCGCCAGCAGCTCCGGGACAGCAAATCAGCCCCAGCATTTT

size: many
J: TRBJ1-2
D: TRBD1
V: TRBV9
CDR3: CASSSGTGGVLVGGYTF
DNA: TGTGCCAGCAGCTCCGGGACAGGGGGCGTACTGGTTGGTGGCTACACCTTC